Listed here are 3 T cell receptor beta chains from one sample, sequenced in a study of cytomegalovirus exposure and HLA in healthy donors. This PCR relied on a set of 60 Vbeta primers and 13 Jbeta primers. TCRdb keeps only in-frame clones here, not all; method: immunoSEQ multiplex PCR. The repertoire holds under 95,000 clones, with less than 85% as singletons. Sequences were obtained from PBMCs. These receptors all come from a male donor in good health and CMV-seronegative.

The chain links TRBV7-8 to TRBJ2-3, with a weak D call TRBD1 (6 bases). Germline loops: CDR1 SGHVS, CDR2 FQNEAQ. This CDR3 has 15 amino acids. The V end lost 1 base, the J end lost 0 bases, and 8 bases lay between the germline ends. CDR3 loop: CASSLVGQSTDTQYF. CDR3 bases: TGTGCCAGCAGCTTAGTTGGACAGAGCACAGATACGCAGTATTTT.

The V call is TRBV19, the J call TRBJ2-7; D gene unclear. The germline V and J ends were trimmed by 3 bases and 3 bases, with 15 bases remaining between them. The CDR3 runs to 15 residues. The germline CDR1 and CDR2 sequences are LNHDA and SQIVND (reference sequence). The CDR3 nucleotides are TGTGCCAGTAGTATCTATTTTTCTAGTAGCTACGAGCAGTACTTC. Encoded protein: CASSIYFSSSYEQYF.

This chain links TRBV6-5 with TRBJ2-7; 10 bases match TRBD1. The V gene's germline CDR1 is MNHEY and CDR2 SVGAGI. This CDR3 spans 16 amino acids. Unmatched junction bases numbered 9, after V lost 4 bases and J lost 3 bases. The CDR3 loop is CASSLNIRTGGYEQYF. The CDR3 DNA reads TGTGCCAGCAGTTTAAACATTAGGACAGGGGGCTACGAGCAGTACTTC.